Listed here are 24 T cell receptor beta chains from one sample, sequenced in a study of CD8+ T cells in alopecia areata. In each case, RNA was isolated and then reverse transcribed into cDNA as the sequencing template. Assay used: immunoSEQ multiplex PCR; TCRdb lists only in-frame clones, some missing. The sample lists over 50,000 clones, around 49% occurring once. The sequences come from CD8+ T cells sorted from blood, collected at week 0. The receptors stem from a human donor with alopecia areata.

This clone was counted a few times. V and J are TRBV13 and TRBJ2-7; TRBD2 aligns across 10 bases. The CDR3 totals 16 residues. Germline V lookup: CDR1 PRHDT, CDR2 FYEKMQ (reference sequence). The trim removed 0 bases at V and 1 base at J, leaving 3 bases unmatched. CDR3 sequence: CASSLGTSGSSYEQYF. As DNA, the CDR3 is TGTGCCAGCAGCTTAGGGACTAGCGGGTCTTCCTACGAGCAGTACTTC.

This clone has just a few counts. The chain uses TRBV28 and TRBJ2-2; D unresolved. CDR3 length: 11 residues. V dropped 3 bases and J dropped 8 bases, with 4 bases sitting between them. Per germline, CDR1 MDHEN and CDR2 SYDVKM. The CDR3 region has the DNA TGTGCCAGCAGTTTCGTTGGGGAGCTGTTTTTT. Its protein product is CASSFVGELFF.

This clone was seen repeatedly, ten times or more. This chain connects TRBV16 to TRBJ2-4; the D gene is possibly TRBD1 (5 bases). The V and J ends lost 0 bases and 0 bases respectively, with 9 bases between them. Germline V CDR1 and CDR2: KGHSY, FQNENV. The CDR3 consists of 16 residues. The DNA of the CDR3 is TGTGCCAGCAGCCAATCGGCAGGGCTAGCCAAAAACATTCAGTACTTC. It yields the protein CASSQSAGLAKNIQYF.

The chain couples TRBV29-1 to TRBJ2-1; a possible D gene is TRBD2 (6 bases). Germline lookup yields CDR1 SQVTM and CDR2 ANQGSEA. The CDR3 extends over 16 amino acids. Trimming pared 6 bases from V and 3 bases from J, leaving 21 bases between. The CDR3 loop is CSVHLWVSGDYNEQFF. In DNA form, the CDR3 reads TGCAGCGTCCACTTATGGGTTAGCGGAGACTACAATGAGCAGTTCTTC.

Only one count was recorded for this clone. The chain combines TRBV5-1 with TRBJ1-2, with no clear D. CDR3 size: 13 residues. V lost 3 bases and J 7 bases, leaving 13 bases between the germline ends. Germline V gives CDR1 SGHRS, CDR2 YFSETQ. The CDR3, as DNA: TGCGCCAGCAGCTCGGAGAGAATAGGTGGCTACACCTTC. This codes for CASSSERIGGYTF.

Written as DNA, the CDR3 is TGCAGCGCAAGGGGACTTCAGGACTACGAGCAGTACTTC. This codes for CSARGLQDYEQYF. The gene calls are TRBV29-1 and TRBJ2-7; TRBD2 might be the D (6 bases). The germline gives CDR1 SQVTM, CDR2 ANQGSEA. This CDR3 is 13 amino acids long. Trimming stripped 7 bases from V and 3 bases from J, with 16 bases between.

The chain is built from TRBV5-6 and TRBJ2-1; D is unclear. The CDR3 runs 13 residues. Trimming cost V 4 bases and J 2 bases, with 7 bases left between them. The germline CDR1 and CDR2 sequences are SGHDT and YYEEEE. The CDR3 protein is CASSHTPYNEQFF. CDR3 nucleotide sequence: TGTGCCAGCAGCCATACCCCCTACAATGAGCAGTTCTTC.

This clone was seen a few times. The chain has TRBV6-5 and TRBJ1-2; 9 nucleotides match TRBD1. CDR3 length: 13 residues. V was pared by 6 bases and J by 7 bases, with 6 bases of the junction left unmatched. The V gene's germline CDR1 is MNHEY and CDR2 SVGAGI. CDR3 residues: CASRLGQGSGYTF. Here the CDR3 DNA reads TGTGCCAGCAGACTCGGACAGGGGAGTGGCTACACCTTC.

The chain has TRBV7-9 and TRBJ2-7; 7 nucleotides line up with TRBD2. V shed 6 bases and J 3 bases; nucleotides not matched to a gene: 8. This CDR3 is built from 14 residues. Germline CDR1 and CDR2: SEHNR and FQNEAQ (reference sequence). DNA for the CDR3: TGTGCCAGCAGTGGCTCGGGGGGAATCTACGAGCAGTACTTC. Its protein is CASSGSGGIYEQYF. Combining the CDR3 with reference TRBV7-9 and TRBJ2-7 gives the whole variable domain DTGVSQNPRHKITKRGQNVTFRCDPISEHNRLYWYRQTLGQGPEFLTYFQNEAQLEKSRLLSDRFSAERPKGSFSTLEIQRTEQGDSAMYLCASSGSGGIYEQYFGPGTRLTVT.

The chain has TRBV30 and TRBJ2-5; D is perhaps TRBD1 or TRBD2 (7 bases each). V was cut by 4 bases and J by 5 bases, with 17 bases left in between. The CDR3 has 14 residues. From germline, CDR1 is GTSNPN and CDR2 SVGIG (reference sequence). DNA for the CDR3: TGTGCCTGGATGGAGGACAGGCGGGAGGAGACCCAGTACTTC. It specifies CAWMEDRREETQYF.

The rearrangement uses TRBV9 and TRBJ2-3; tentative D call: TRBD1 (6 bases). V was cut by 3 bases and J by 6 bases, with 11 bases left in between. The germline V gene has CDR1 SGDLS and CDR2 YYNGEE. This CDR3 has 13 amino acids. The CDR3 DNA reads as TGTGCCAGCAGCGAGGACAGCCTGGATACGCAGTATTTT. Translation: CASSEDSLDTQYF.

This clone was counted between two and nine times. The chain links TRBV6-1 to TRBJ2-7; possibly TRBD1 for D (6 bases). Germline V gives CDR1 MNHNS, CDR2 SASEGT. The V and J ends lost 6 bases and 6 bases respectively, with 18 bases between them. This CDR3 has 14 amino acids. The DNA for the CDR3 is TGTGCCAGCAGCCTACCAGGGGAAGGGCGCGAGCAGTACTTC. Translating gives CASSLPGEGREQYF.

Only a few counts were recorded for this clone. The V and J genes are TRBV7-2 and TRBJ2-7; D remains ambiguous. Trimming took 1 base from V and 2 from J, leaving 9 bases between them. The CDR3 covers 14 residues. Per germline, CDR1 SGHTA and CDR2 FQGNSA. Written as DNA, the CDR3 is TGTGCCAGCAGCTTAGGGGTAGGTCCCTACGAGCAGTACTTC. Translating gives CASSLGVGPYEQYF.

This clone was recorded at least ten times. For the CDR3, the DNA is TGTGCCAGCAGTTTAAGGGGGGATACGCAGTATTTT. Encoded protein: CASSLRGDTQYF. The rearrangement links TRBV27 to TRBJ2-3; TRBD1 might be the D (6 bases). V gave up 2 bases and J gave up 6 bases, with 6 bases separating them. The CDR3 covers 12 residues. Germline V gene lookup returns CDR1 MNHEY and CDR2 SMNVEV (reference sequence).

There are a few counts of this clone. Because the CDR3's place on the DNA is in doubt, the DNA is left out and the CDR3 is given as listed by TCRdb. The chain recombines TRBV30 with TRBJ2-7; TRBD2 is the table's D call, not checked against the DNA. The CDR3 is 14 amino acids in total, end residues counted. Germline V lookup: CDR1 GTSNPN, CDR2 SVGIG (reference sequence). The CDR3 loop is CAWSVLVSPYEQYF.

This CDR3 is CASSGTSVPEQYF. Here the CDR3 DNA reads TGTGCCAGCTCCGGGACTAGTGTCCCCGAGCAGTACTTC. V is TRBV2 and J is TRBJ2-7; TRBD2 matches at 8 bases. CDR1 and CDR2 from the germline V gene are SNHLY and FYNNEI. The CDR3 contains 13 residues. After removal of 8 bases from V and 6 bases from J, the junction contained 9 bases not matched to a gene.

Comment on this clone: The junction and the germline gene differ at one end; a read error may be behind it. Here the CDR3 reads CASSQDPGLASYEQYF. In DNA form, the CDR3 reads TGCGCCAGCAGCCAAGATCCCGGACTCGCCTCCTACGAGCAGTACTTC. The V and J genes are TRBV7-2 and TRBJ2-7, with TRBD2 as a possible D gene (5 bases). The CDR3 has 16 residues. The germline V gene encodes CDR1 SGHTA and CDR2 FQGNSA. The variable domain in full, completed from reference TRBV7-2 and TRBJ2-7, reads GAGVSQSPSNKVTEKGKDVELRCDPISGHTALYWYRQSLGQGLEFLIYFQGNSAPDKSGLPSDRFSAERTGGSVSTLTIQRTQQEDSAVYLCASSQDPGLASYEQYFGPGTRLTVT.

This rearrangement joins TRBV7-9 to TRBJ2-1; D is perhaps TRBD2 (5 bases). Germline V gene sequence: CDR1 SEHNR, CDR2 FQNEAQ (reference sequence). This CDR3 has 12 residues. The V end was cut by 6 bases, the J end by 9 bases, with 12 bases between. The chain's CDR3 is CASSNTGSEQFF. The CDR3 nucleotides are TGTGCCAGCAGTAACACGGGGAGTGAGCAGTTCTTC.

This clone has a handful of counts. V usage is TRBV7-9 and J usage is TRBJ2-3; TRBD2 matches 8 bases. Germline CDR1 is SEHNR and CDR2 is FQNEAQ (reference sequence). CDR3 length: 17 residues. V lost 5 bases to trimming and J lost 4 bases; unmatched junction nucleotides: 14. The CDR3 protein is CASSRTGLAPDADTQYF. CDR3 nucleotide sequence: TGTGCCAGCAGCCGTACCGGACTAGCACCAGACGCAGATACGCAGTATTTT. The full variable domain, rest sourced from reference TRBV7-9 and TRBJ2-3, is DTGVSQNPRHKITKRGQNVTFRCDPISEHNRLYWYRQTLGQGPEFLTYFQNEAQLEKSRLLSDRFSAERPKGSFSTLEIQRTEQGDSAMYLCASSRTGLAPDADTQYFGPGTRLTVL.

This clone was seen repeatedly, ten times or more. The CDR3 spells CASSGQSGANVLTF. Written as DNA, the CDR3 is TGTGCCAGCAGTGGACAATCTGGGGCCAACGTCCTGACTTTC. V usage is TRBV6-4 and J usage is TRBJ2-6; D unresolved. V was pared by 4 bases and J by 1 base, with 5 bases between. The CDR3 spans 14 residues. Per germline, CDR1 MRHNA and CDR2 SNTAGT.

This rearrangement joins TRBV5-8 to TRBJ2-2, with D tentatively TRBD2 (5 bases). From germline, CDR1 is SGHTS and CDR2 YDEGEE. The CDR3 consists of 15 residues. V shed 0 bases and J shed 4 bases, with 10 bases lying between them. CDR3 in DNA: TGTGCCAGCAGCTTGGGAGTTCGGGGCACCGGGGAGCTGTTTTTT. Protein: CASSLGVRGTGELFF.

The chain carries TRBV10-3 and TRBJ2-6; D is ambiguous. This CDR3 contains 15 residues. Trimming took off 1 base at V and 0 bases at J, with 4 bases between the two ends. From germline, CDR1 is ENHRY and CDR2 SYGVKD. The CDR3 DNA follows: TGTGCCATCAGTGAGTTTCACTCTGGGGCCAACGTCCTGACTTTC. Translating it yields CAISEFHSGANVLTF.

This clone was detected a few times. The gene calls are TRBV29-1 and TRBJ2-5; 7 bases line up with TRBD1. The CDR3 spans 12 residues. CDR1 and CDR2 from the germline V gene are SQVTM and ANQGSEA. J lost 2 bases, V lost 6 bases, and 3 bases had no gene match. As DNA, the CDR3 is TGCAGCGTGACAGGGCTTCAAGAGACCCAGTACTTC. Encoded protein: CSVTGLQETQYF. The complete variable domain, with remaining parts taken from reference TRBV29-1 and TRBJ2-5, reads SAVISQKPSRDICQRGTSLTIQCQVDSQVTMMFWYRQQPGQSLTLIATANQGSEATYESGFVIDKFPISRPNLTFSTLTVSNMSPEDSSIYLCSVTGLQETQYFGPGTRLLVL.

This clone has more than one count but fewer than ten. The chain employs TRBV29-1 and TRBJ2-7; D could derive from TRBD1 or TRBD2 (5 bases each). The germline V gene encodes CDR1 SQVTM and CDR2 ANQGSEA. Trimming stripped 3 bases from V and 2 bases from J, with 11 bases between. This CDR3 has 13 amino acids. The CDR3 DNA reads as TGCAGCGTTGAGATCGGGACGACCTACGAGCAGTACTTC. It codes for CSVEIGTTYEQYF.